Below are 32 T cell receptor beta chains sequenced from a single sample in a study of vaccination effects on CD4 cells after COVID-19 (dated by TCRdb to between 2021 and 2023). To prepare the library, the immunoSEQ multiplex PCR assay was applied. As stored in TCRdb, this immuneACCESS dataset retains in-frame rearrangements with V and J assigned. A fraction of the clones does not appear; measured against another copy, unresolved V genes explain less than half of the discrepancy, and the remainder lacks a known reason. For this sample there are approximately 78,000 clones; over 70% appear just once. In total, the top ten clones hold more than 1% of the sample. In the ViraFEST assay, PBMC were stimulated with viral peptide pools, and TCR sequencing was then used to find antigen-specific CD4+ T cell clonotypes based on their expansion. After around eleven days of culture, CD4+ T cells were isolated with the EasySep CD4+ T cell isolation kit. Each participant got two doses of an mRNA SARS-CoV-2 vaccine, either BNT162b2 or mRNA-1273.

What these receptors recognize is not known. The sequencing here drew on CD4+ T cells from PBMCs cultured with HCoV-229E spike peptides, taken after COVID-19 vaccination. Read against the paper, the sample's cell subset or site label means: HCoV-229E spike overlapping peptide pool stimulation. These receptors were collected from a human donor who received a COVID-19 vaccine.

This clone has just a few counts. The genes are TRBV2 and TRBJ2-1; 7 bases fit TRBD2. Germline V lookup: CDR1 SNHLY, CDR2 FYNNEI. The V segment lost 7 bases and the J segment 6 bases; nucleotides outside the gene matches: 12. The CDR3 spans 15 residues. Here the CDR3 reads CASMEGRAMGNEQFF. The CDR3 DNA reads TGTGCCAGCATGGAAGGGAGGGCAATGGGCAATGAGCAGTTCTTC. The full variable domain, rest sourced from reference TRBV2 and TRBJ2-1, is EPEVTQTPSHQVTQMGQEVILRCVPISNHLYFYWYRQILGQKVEFLVSFYNNEISEKSEIFDDQFSVERPDGSNFTLKIRSTKLEDSAMYFCASMEGRAMGNEQFFGPGTRLTVL.

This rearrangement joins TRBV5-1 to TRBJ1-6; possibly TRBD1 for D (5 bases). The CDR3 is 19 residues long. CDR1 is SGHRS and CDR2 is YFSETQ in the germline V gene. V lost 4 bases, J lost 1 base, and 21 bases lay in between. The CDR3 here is CASSPSTVPNRSYNSPLHF. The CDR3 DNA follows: TGCGCCAGCAGCCCATCGACAGTTCCGAACCGATCCTATAATTCACCCCTCCACTTT.

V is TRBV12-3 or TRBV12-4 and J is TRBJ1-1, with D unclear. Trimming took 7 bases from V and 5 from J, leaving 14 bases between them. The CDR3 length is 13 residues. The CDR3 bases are TGTGCCAGCATCCTAATCGGACCGACTGAAGCTTTCTTT. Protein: CASILIGPTEAFF.

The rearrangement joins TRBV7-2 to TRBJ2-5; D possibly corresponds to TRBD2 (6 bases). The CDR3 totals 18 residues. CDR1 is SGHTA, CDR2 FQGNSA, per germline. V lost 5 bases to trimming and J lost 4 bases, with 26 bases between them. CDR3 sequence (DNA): TGTGCCAGCAGCCCCCTTAGATTTGTGGGGGGTCGAGGAGAGACCCAGTACTTC. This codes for CASSPLRFVGGRGETQYF.

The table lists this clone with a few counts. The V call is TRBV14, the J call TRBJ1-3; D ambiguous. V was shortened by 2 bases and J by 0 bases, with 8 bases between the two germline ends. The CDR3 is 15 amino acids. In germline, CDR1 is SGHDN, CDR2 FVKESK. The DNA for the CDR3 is TGTGCCAGCAGCCAAAGCTTGTTCTCTGGAAACACCATATATTTT. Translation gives CASSQSLFSGNTIYF.

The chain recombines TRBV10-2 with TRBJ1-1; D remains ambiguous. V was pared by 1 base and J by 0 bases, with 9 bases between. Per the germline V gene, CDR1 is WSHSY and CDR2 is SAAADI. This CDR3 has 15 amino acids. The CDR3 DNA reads TGCGCCAGCAGTGAGTATTGGCAGGTGAACACTGAAGCTTTCTTT. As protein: CASSEYWQVNTEAFF.

This chain's CDR3 is CASSLGGVWADTQYF. The CDR3 DNA sequence: TGTGCCAGCAGCTTAGGGGGGGTATGGGCAGATACGCAGTATTTT. The chain recombines TRBV11-2 with TRBJ2-3, with D maybe TRBD2 (6 bases). The V gene's germline CDR1 is SGHAT and CDR2 FQNNGV. This CDR3 has 15 amino acids. V shed 1 base and J shed 4 bases, with 12 bases lying between them.

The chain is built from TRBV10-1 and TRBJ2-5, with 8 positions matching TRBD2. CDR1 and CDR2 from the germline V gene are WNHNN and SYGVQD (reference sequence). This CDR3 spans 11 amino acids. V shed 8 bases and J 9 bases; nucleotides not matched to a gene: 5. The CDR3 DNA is TGCGCCAGCGGCCGAGCGGGGGCCCAGTACTTC. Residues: CASGRAGAQYF.

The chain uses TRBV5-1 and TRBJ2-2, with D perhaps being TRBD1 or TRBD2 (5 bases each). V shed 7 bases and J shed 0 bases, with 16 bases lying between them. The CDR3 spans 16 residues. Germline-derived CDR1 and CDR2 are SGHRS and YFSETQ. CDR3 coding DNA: TGCGCCAGCTGCCTCGCGTGGGGGACGAACACCGGGGAGCTGTTTTTT. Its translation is CASCLAWGTNTGELFF. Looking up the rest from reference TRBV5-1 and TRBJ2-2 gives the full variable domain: KAGVTQTPRYLIKTRGQQVTLSCSPISGHRSVSWYQQTPGQGLQFLFEYFSETQRNKGNFPGRFSGRQFSNSRSEMNVSTLELGDSALYLCASCLAWGTNTGELFFGEGSRLTVL.

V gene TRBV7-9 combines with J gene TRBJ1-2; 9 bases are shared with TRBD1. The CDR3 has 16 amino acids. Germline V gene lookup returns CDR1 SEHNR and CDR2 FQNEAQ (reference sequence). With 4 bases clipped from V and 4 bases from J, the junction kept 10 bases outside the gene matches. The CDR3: CASSYKATGGRYGYTF. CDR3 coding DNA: TGTGCCAGCAGCTATAAAGCGACAGGGGGTCGCTATGGCTACACCTTC.

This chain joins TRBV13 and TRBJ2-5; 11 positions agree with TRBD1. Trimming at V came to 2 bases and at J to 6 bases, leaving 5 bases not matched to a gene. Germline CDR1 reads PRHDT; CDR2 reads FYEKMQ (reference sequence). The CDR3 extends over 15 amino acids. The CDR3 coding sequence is TGTGCCAGCAGCTTACCTGGACAGGGGGCAAAGACCCAGTACTTC. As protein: CASSLPGQGAKTQYF.

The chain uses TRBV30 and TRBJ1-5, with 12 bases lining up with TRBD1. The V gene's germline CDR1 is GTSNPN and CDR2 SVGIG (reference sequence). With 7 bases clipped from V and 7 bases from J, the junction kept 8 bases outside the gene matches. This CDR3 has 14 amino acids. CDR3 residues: CALSGTGGGQPQHF. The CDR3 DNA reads TGTGCCTTGAGCGGGACAGGGGGCGGGCAGCCCCAGCATTTT.

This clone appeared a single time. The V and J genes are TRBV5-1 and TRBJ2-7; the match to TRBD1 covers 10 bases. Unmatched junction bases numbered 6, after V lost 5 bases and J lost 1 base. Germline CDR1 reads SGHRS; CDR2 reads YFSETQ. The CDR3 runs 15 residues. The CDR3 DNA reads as TGCGCCAGCAGTAGTGGGGGACAGGGGTCCTACGAGCAGTACGTC. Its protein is CASSSGGQGSYEQYV.

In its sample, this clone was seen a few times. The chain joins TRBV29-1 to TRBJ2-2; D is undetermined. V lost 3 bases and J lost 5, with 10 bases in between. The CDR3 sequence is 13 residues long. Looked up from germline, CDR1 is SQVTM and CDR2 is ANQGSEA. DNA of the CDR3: TGCAGCGTTGACGCCAGGTCGACCGGGGAGCTGTTTTTT. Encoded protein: CSVDARSTGELFF.

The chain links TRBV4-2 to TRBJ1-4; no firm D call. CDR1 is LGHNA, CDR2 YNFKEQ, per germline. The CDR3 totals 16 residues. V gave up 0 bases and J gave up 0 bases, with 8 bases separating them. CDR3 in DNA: TGTGCCAGCAGCCAAGATTTAAGGGCAACTAATGAAAAACTGTTTTTT. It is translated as CASSQDLRATNEKLFF.

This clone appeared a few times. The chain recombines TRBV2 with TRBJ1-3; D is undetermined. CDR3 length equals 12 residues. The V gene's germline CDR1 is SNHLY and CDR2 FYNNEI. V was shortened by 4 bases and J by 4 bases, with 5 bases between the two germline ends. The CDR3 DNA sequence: TGTGCCAGCAGTGTGTCGGGAAACACCATATATTTT. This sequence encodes CASSVSGNTIYF.

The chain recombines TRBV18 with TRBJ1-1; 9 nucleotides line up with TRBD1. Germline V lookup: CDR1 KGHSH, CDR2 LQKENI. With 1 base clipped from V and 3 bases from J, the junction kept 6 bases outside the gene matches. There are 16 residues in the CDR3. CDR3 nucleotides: TGTGCCAGCTCACCACGGACAGGGGAACTATACACTGAAGCTTTCTTT. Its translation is CASSPRTGELYTEAFF.

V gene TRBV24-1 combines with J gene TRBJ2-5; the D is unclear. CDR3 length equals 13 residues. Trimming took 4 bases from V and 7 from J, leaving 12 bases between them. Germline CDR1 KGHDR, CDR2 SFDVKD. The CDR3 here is CATSEHPGWTQYF. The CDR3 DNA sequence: TGTGCCACCAGTGAACATCCTGGCTGGACCCAGTACTTC.

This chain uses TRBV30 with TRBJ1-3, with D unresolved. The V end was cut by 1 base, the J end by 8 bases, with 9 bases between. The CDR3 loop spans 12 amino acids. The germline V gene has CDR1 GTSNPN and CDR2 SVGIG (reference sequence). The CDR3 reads CAWSADTDTIYF. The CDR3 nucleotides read TGTGCCTGGAGTGCCGACACGGACACCATATATTTT.

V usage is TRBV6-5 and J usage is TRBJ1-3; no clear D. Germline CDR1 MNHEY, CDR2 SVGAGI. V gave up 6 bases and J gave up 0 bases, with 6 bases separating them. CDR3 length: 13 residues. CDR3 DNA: TGTGCCAGCAGACAGAGCTCTGGAAACACCATATATTTT. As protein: CASRQSSGNTIYF.

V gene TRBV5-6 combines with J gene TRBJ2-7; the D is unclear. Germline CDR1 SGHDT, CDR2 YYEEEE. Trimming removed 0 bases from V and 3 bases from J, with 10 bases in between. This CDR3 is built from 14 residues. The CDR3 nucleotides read TGTGCCAGCAGCTTGGGTGGTGCAGGCTACGAGCAGTACGTC. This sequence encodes CASSLGGAGYEQYV.

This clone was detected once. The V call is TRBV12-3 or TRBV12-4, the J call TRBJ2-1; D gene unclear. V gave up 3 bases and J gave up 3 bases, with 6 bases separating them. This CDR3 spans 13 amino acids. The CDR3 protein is CASSFQLYNEQFF. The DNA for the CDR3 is TGTGCCAGCAGTTTCCAGCTCTACAATGAGCAGTTCTTC.

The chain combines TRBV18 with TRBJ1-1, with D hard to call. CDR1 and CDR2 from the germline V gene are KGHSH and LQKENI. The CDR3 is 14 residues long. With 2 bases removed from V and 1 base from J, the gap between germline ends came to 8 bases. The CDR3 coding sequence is TGTGCCAGCTCACCATTAGTAGGGAACACTGAAGCTTTCTTT. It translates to CASSPLVGNTEAFF. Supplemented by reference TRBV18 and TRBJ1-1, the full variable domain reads NAGVMQNPRHLVRRRGQEARLRCSPMKGHSHVYWYRQLPEEGLKFMVYLQKENIIDESGMPKERFSAEFPKEGPSILRIQQVVRGDSAAYFCASSPLVGNTEAFFGQGTRLTVV.

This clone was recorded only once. CDR3 DNA sequence: TGTGCCAGCAGCACAAGGGTGGTCCTCCAAAACATTCAGTACTTC. Translating it yields CASSTRVVLQNIQYF. V and J are TRBV5-6 and TRBJ2-4; no reliable D call. Trimming took 4 bases from V and 5 from J, leaving 16 bases between them. CDR1 and CDR2 from the germline V gene are SGHDT and YYEEEE. The CDR3 loop spans 15 amino acids. The whole variable domain, remainder taken from reference TRBV5-6 and TRBJ2-4, is DAGVTQSPTHLIKTRGQQVTLRCSPKSGHDTVSWYQQALGQGPQFIFQYYEEEERQRGNFPDRFSGHQFPNYSSELNVNALLLGDSALYLCASSTRVVLQNIQYFGAGTRLSVL.

The CDR3 here is CASSSHFYEQYV. CDR3 DNA: TGTGCCAGCAGTTCCCACTTCTACGAGCAGTACGTC. The chain employs TRBV28 and TRBJ2-7; D ambiguous. The CDR3 is 12 residues long. Germline V gene lookup returns CDR1 MDHEN and CDR2 SYDVKM. The V and J ends lost 4 bases and 3 bases respectively, with 7 bases between them.

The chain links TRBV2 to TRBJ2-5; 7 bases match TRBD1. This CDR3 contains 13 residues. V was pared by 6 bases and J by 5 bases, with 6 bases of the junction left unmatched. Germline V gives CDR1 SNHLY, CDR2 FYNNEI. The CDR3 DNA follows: TGTGCCAGCAGGCGTGGACAGGTGGAGACCCAGTACTTC. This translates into CASRRGQVETQYF.

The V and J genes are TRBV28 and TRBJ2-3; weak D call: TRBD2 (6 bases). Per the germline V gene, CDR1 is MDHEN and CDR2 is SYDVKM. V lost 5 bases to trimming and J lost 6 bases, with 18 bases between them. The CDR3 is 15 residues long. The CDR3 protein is CASSPQLAGQDTQYF. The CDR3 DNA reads TGTGCCAGCAGTCCACAACTAGCAGGGCAGGATACGCAGTATTTT.

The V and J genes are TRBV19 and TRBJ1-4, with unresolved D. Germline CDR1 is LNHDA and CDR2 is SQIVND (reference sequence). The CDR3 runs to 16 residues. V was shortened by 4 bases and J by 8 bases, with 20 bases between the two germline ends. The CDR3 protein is CASSTLMVRDNEKLFF. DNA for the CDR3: TGTGCCAGTAGTACCCTTATGGTCCGGGATAACGAAAAACTGTTTTTT.

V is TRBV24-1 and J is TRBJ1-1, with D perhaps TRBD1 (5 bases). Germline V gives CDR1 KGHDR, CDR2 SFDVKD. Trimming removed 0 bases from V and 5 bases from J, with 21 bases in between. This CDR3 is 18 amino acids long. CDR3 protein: CATSDLDPSGPRTTEAFF. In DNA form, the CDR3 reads TGTGCCACCAGTGATTTGGATCCCTCGGGACCGAGAACAACTGAAGCTTTCTTT.

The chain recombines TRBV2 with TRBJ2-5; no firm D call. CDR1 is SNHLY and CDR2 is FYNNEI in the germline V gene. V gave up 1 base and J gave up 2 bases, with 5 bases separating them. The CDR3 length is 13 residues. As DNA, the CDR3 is TGTGCCAGCAGTGAAGGGTTGCAAGAGACCCAGTACTTC. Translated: CASSEGLQETQYF.

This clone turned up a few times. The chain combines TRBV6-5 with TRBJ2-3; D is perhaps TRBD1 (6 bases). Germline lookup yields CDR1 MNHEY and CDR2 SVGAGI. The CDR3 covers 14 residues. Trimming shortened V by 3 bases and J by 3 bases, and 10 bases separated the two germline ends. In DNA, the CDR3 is TGTGCCAGCAGTTATGCCAGGGGAACAGATACGCAGTATTTT. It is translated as CASSYARGTDTQYF.

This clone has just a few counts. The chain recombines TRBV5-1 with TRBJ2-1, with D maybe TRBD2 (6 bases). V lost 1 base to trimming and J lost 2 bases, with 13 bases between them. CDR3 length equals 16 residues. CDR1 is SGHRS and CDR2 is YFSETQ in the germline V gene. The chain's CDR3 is CASSLSSGLTYNEQFF. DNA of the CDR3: TGCGCCAGCAGCTTGAGTTCGGGACTCACCTACAATGAGCAGTTCTTC.